This T cell receptor beta chain was sequenced during a study of post-analysis software for immune sequencing data. The study's findings and limits: Four to six TRBV segments were significantly more frequent in patients than in controls. TRBV5-6, TRBV5-1 and TRBV20-1 were among these segments.

Trimming left V 3 bases short and J 5 bases short, with 16 bases between. The CDR3 is made up of 15 amino acids. Details on this clonotype: Its antigen is undetermined. This may arise from a read error, as a much more abundant clone is one base away.

TCR beta libraries were prepared from cDNA with unique molecular identifiers. TCRdb itself ran the PCR reads through MiXCR, one entry per CDR3 protein. The repertoire holds about 200,000 distinct CDR3 sequences, with roughly 28% as singletons. Specimen: blood. The TCR was taken from a girl aged 2-17 years with multiple sclerosis. The chain links TRBV12-3 or TRBV12-4 to TRBJ2-5; D possibly corresponds to TRBD2 (5 bases). The CDR3 is CASSFSPLACETQYF. The DNA of the CDR3 is TGTGCCAGCAGTTTTTCCCCCCTAGCATGCGAGACCCAGTACTTC.